This T cell receptor (beta chain) was captured by sequencing in a study of T cell responses to AZD1222 COVID-19 vaccine. Study-level results: Donors were mostly white British, more females; clonal diversity possibly underestimated. With two AZD1222 doses given, Spike-specific TCR breadth and depth both rose. Without day 14 samples, only post-peak T cell repertoires were studied. Spike-wide vaccine-associated CD4 TCRs dominated at 160-218 and 743-854.

Germline trimming cut 6 bases from V and 4 bases from J; bases unmatched to any gene: 14. The CDR3 is 16 amino acids. CDR1 is MNHEY and CDR2 is SVGEGT in the germline V gene. In regard to this clone: Its antigen is currently unknown.

Clones were sequenced by immunoSEQ multiplex PCR, and TCRdb holds only the in-frame ones, with some missing. The sample carries approximately 89,000 clones, about nine tenths recorded once. The gene calls are TRBV6-2 or TRBV6-3 and TRBJ2-7; TRBD1 matches 8 bases. The TCR originated in an adult who received the AZD1222 COVID-19 vaccine. Source: peripheral blood, taken 28 days after the second AZD1222 dose. The CDR3 loop reads CASSLAYGQGRYEQYF. DNA of the CDR3: TGTGCCAGCAGCCTGGCCTACGGACAGGGAAGGTACGAGCAGTACTTC.